The 5 T cell receptor beta chains below were found in one sample sequenced in a study of spatial heterogeneity in lung cancer. Noted time point: sample taken at primary tumor resection. TCRdb reprocessed the 5' RACE reads via MiXCR and lists one record per CDR3 protein. The repertoire holds approximately 6,300 distinct CDR3 sequences, about 13% seen once, with about a fifth in the top ten. The specimen was normal lung tissue next to the tumor, collected at surgery. All receptors come from a female donor with early-stage non-small cell lung cancer.

V usage is TRBV24-1 and J usage is TRBJ2-1; D is uncertain. Trimming took off 4 bases at V and 12 bases at J, with 12 bases between the two ends. The CDR3 extends over 12 amino acids. Germline assignment: CDR1 KGHDR and CDR2 SFDVKD. The CDR3 loop reads CATSEGARRQFF. In DNA form, the CDR3 reads TGTGCCACCAGTGAGGGTGCCCGAAGGCAGTTCTTC.

The chain couples TRBV6-5 to TRBJ2-1; 7 bases agree with TRBD1. The CDR3 is 15 residues long. Germline V gene lookup returns CDR1 MNHEY and CDR2 SVGAGI. J lost 4 bases, V lost 6 bases, and 9 bases had no gene match. In nucleotides, the CDR3 is TGTGCCAGCAGGCCGACAGGGAAGGGATACAATGAGCAGTTCTTC. Amino acids: CASRPTGKGYNEQFF.

This chain connects TRBV12-3 or TRBV12-4 to TRBJ1-5; no clear D gene. V lost 5 bases and J lost 3, with 8 bases in between. CDR3 length: 13 residues. The CDR3 reads CASSIGFNQPQHF. CDR3 coding DNA: TGTGCCAGCAGTATAGGGTTCAATCAGCCCCAGCATTTT.

In this sample, this clonotype turned up many times. The chain combines TRBV3-1 with TRBJ2-7; D call uncertain. This CDR3 has 16 amino acids. The V end lost 3 bases, the J end lost 1 base, and 16 bases lay between the germline ends. The V gene's germline CDR1 is LGHDT and CDR2 YNNKEL (reference sequence). The CDR3 region has the DNA TGTGCCAGCAGCCAGTCCGAAGCGATCCGGTCCTACGAGCAGTACTTC. It translates to CASSQSEAIRSYEQYF.

This clonotype has a count of ten or more. The chain carries TRBV6-2 or TRBV6-3 and TRBJ1-2; TRBD1 matches at 7 bases. Germline V gene lookup returns CDR1 MNHEY and CDR2 SVGEGT. The V and J ends lost 5 bases and 4 bases, in that order; junction bases with no gene match: 16. There are 17 residues in the CDR3. This CDR3 is CASSPSSYRGPGYGYTF. The CDR3 DNA sequence: TGTGCCAGCAGTCCTTCTTCATATAGGGGGCCTGGCTATGGCTACACCTTC.